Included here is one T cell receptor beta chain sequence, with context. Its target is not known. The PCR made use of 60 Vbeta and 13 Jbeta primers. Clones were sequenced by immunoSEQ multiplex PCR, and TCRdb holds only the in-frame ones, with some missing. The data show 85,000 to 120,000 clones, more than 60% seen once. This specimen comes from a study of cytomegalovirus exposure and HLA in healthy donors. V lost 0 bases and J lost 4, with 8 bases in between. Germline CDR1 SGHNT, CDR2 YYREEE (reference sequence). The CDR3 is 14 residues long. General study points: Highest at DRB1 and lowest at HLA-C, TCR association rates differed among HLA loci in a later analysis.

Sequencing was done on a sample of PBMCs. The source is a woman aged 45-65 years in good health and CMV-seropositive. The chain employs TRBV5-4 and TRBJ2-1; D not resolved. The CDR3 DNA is TGTGCCAGCAGCTTGGTCGGGTTATACAATGAGCAGTTCTTC. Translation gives CASSLVGLYNEQFF.